Listed below are T cell receptor beta chains from one sample, sequenced in a study of T-cell memory formation after mild COVID-19. In TCRdb, the 5' RACE reads were re-called with MiXCR into one record per CDR3 protein. Among 350,000 to 500,000 distinct CDR3 sequences listed, 20% were seen once. The material sequenced was PBMCs or a T cell subset sorted from them (not recorded which). The receptors stem from an adult woman who had mild COVID-19 (a few samples of this study predate the infection). Cell type and time point are not known. The CDR3 runs from the conserved cysteine through the conserved F or W. D genes are given only for firm matches. Rows may omit the clone size; those that give it use once, few, many or a size class.

size,D,J,V,CDR3,DNA
-,TRBD1,TRBJ1-1,TRBV7-6,CASSWDRTGDTEAFF,TGTGCCAGCAGCTGGGACAGGACAGGGGACACTGAAGCTTTCTTT
few,TRBD1,TRBJ1-1,TRBV7-8,CASSTTRDRSPMNTEAFF,TGTGCCAGCAGCACGACCCGGGACAGGTCACCGATGAACACTGAAGCTTTCTTT
few,-,TRBJ1-1,TRBV19,CASNWGANTEAFF,TGTGCCAGTAACTGGGGCGCGAACACTGAAGCTTTCTTT
few,-,TRBJ1-2,TRBV10-3,CAISESGLGYGYTF,TGTGCCATCAGTGAGTCGGGGCTAGGCTATGGCTACACCTTC
-,-,TRBJ2-3,TRBV5-1,CASSLVAVTDTQYF,TGCGCCAGCAGCTTGGTTGCCGTCACAGATACGCAGTATTTT
few,-,TRBJ1-1,TRBV13,CASSLNAALVTEAFF,TGTGCCAGCAGCTTAAATGCAGCATTGGTCACTGAAGCTTTCTTT
few,TRBD1,TRBJ1-4,TRBV20-1,CSAVPTRGLGVAANEKLFF,TGCAGTGCCGTACCCACCAGGGGGCTAGGTGTAGCGGCTAATGAAAAACTGTTTTTT
few,-,TRBJ1-5,TRBV5-4,CASSLGGADSNQPQHF,TGTGCCAGCAGCTTGGGTGGAGCCGATAGCAATCAGCCCCAGCATTTT
few,-,TRBJ2-7,TRBV29-1,CSVEVAGRYEQYF,TGCAGCGTTGAAGTGGCAGGCCGCTACGAGCAGTACTTC
few,-,TRBJ2-3,TRBV7-8,CASGRSSTDTQYF,TGTGCCAGCGGGCGATCTAGCACAGATACGCAGTATTTT
-,TRBD1,TRBJ2-7,TRBV18,CASSPPRRQGYEQYF,TGTGCCAGCTCACCACCTCGAAGACAGGGCTACGAGCAGTACTTC
few,TRBD2,TRBJ2-1,TRBV6-5,CASSQLAGVSYNEQFF,TGTGCCAGCAGTCAATTAGCGGGAGTCTCCTACAATGAGCAGTTCTTC
-,-,TRBJ2-6,TRBV18,CASSLWEQGPGANVLTF,-
few,-,TRBJ2-5,TRBV7-2,CASSLRALGRETQYF,TGTGCCAGCAGCTTAAGAGCGTTGGGCCGAGAGACCCAGTACTTC
few,-,TRBJ2-3,TRBV24-1,CATSDYTPGTAGHTQYF,TGTGCCACCAGTGATTATACCCCCGGGACTGCAGGACATACGCAGTATTTT
-,-,TRBJ2-7,TRBV2,CASSEALLYLSYEQYF,TGTGCCAGCAGTGAAGCGCTTCTATACCTCTCCTACGAGCAGTACTTC
-,-,TRBJ1-2,TRBV29-1,CSVGGGMAYGYTF,TGCAGCGTTGGCGGGGGGATGGCCTATGGCTACACCTTC
-,TRBD1,TRBJ2-7,TRBV24-1,CATSGTGSYEQYF,TGTGCCACCAGTGGGACAGGGAGCTACGAGCAGTACTTC
few,-,TRBJ2-2,TRBV5-4,CASSFGGSSVTGELFF,TGTGCCAGCAGCTTCGGGGGATCTAGCGTCACCGGGGAGCTGTTTTTT
-,TRBD1,TRBJ1-1,TRBV9,CASSDLGQGDTEAFF,TGTGCCAGCAGCGACCTGGGACAGGGCGATACTGAAGCTTTCTTT
few,-,TRBJ2-4,TRBV12-3/TRBV12-4,CASSSGWAGFKNIQYF,TGTGCCAGCAGCTCCGGGTGGGCGGGCTTCAAAAACATTCAGTACTTC
few,-,TRBJ2-5,TRBV27,CASSLFRQETQYF,TGTGCCAGCAGTTTGTTCAGACAAGAGACCCAGTACTTC
-,-,TRBJ2-3,TRBV18,CASSPAGQSTDTQYF,TGTGCCAGCTCACCTGCGGGACAGAGCACAGATACGCAGTATTTT
few,-,TRBJ1-2,TRBV4-3,CASSQDLGGAGTSGGYTF,TGCGCCAGCAGCCAAGATCTGGGAGGGGCAGGAACGTCGGGAGGCTACACCTTC
-,TRBD2,TRBJ2-5,TRBV4-1,CASSQDNAGGGETQYF,TGCGCCAGCAGCCAAGACAATGCGGGGGGCGGGGAGACCCAGTACTTC
-,-,TRBJ2-7,TRBV29-1,CSVVGRKYEQYF,TGCAGCGTTGTTGGCAGGAAATACGAGCAGTACTTC
few,TRBD2,TRBJ2-3,TRBV10-2,CASSDGGRALDTQYF,TGCGCCAGCAGTGATGGCGGGAGGGCCCTGGATACGCAGTATTTT
few,-,TRBJ1-1,TRBV25-1,CASSEYGSPRGEAFF,TGTGCCAGCAGTGAATATGGTAGCCCGAGGGGAGAAGCTTTCTTT
-,-,TRBJ2-7,TRBV18,CASSPYGGREYF,TGTGCCAGCTCACCATACGGAGGGCGCGAGTACTTC
many,-,TRBJ1-5,TRBV7-2,CASSLGFRGGQPQHF,TGTGCCAGCAGCTTAGGGTTTAGGGGGGGGCAGCCCCAGCATTTT
-,-,TRBJ2-7,TRBV5-1,CASSIYRGGPEQYF,TGCGCCAGCAGCATCTACAGGGGGGGACCTGAGCAGTACTTC
few,-,TRBJ2-3,TRBV9,CASSPLAGPTDTQYF,TGTGCCAGCAGCCCCCTGGCGGGCCCCACAGATACGCAGTATTTT
-,TRBD2,TRBJ2-5,TRBV4-1,CASSHPGRRETQYF,TGCGCCAGCAGCCACCCCGGGAGGAGAGAGACCCAGTACTTC
many,TRBD1,TRBJ1-6,TRBV12-3/TRBV12-4,CASSLEGASSPLHF,TGTGCCAGCAGTTTAGAGGGGGCAAGTTCACCCCTCCACTTT
-,-,TRBJ2-5,TRBV18,CASSPGAGKETQYF,TGTGCCAGCTCACCAGGGGCGGGAAAAGAGACCCAGTACTTC
few,-,TRBJ2-3,TRBV4-3,CASSQGEWELGSDTQYF,TGCGCCAGCAGCCAAGGGGAATGGGAGTTAGGATCAGATACGCAGTATTTT
-,TRBD2,TRBJ2-5,TRBV10-2,CASSESWGTSDTTQYF,TGCGCCAGCAGTGAGTCATGGGGGACTAGCGATACGACCCAGTACTTC
many,-,TRBJ1-5,TRBV10-3,CAISDRNQPQHF,TGTGCCATCAGTGACAGGAATCAGCCCCAGCATTTT
many,-,TRBJ2-7,TRBV5-1,CASSFASSYEQYF,TGTGCCAGCAGTTTTGCTAGCTCCTACGAGCAGTACTTC
few,TRBD2,TRBJ2-1,TRBV4-2,CASSQVPSGGPRNEQFF,TGTGCCAGCAGCCAAGTCCCTAGCGGGGGGCCCAGGAATGAGCAGTTCTTC
-,-,TRBJ1-1,TRBV5-4,CASSSPGPGRSEAFF,TGTGCCAGCAGCTCCCCGGGACCCGGGAGATCTGAAGCTTTCTTT
few,-,TRBJ2-7,TRBV12-3/TRBV12-4,CASSYHGGYEQYF,TGTGCCAGCAGTTACCATGGGGGATACGAGCAGTACTTC
-,-,TRBJ1-6,TRBV20-1,CSARGGVSSYNSPLHF,TGCAGTGCTAGAGGGGGTGTCAGCTCCTATAATTCACCCCTCCACTTT
few,TRBD2,TRBJ2-4,TRBV7-2,CASSLAGRTSGNIQYF,TGTGCCAGCAGCTTAGCCGGGCGGACTAGCGGTAACATTCAGTACTTC
-,TRBD2,TRBJ2-1,TRBV24-1,CATSDFGAGGPHEQFF,TGTGCCACCAGTGATTTTGGAGCGGGAGGGCCACATGAGCAGTTCTTC
few,-,TRBJ2-1,TRBV4-2,CASSQGAGPWDEQFF,TGTGCCAGCAGCCAAGGGGCCGGGCCCTGGGATGAGCAGTTCTTC
-,TRBD1,TRBJ2-1,TRBV5-1,CASSFGDRGWIDEQFF,TGCGCCAGCAGCTTCGGGGACAGGGGATGGATAGATGAGCAGTTCTTC
few,TRBD1,TRBJ2-7,TRBV9,CASSVGTGASYEQYF,TGTGCCAGCAGCGTCGGGACAGGGGCCTCCTACGAGCAGTACTTC
few,TRBD1,TRBJ2-1,TRBV14,CASSPGDRVYNEQFF,TGTGCCAGCAGCCCCGGGGACAGGGTTTACAATGAGCAGTTCTTC
-,-,TRBJ2-7,TRBV9,CASSVAVGGSEQYF,TGTGCCAGCAGCGTGGCAGTCGGGGGTTCCGAGCAGTACTTC
-,TRBD2,TRBJ2-1,TRBV19,CASSIWGGSYNEQFF,TGTGCCAGTAGTATATGGGGAGGGAGCTACAATGAGCAGTTCTTC
many,TRBD2,TRBJ2-1,TRBV24-1,CATNGAGPSYNEQFF,TGTGCCACCAATGGAGCGGGGCCCTCCTACAATGAGCAGTTCTTC
-,-,TRBJ2-1,TRBV23-1,CASSRLLDEQFF,TGCGCCAGCAGTCGATTGCTAGATGAGCAGTTCTTC
-,-,TRBJ2-7,TRBV5-1,CASSKKTGEYEQYF,TGCGCCAGCAGCAAAAAGACTGGGGAGTACGAGCAGTACTTC
few,-,TRBJ1-1,TRBV4-1,CASSQETALATEAFF,TGCGCCAGCAGCCAAGAGACAGCCCTTGCCACTGAAGCTTTCTTT
-,-,TRBJ1-5,TRBV19,CASSIGNQPQHF,TGTGCCAGTAGTATTGGGAATCAGCCCCAGCATTTT
-,TRBD2,TRBJ2-1,TRBV7-2,CASSARGLAGGPRLLFF,TGTGCCAGCAGCGCAAGGGGACTAGCGGGAGGGCCTCGATTGCTGTTCTTC
few,TRBD1,TRBJ1-3,TRBV3-1,CASSPGTGANSGNTIYF,TGTGCCAGCAGCCCAGGCACAGGGGCGAACTCTGGAAACACCATATATTTT